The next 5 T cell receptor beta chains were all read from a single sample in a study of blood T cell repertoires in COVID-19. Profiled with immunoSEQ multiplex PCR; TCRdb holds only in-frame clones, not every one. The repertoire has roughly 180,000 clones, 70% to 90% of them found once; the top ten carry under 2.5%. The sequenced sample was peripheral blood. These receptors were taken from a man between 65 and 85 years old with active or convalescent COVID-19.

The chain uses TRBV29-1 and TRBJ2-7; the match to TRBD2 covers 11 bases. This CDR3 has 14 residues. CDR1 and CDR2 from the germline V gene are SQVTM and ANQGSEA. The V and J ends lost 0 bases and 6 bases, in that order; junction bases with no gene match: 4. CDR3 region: CSVEDPSGRREQYF. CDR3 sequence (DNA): TGCAGCGTTGAAGATCCTAGCGGGAGGCGCGAGCAGTACTTC.

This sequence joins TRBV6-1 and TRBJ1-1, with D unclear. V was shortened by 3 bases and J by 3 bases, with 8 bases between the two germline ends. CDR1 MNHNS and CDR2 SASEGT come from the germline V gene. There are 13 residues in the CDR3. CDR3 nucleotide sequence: TGTGCCAGCAGTGACCAGAGGGACACTGAAGCTTTCTTT. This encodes CASSDQRDTEAFF.

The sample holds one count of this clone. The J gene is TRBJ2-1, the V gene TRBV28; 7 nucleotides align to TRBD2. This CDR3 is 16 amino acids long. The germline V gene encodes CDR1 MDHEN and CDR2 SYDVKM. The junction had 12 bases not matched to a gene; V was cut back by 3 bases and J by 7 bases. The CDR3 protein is CASSFGGGLIKNEQFF. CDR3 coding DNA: TGTGCCAGCAGTTTCGGCGGGGGTCTTATTAAGAATGAGCAGTTCTTC.

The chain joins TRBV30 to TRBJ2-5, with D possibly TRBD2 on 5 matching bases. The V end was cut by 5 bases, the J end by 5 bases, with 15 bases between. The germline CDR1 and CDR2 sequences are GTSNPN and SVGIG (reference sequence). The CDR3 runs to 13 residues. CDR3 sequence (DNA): TGTGCCTGGCGCACACTCGGGGTTGAGACCCAGTACTTC. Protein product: CAWRTLGVETQYF.

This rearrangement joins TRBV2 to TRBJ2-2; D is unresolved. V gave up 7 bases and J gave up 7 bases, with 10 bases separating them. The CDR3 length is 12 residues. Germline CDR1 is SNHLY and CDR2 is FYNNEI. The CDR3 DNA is TGTGCCAGCAAAACGGGTGACGGGGAGCTGTTTTTT. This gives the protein CASKTGDGELFF.